One sample yielded the 11 T cell receptor beta chains listed below, sequenced in a study of CD8+CD57+ T cells in acquired aplastic anemia. An expansion of CD8+CD57+ cells by flow cytometry had been shown in patients chosen for sequencing. CDR3 and TCR beta VDJ profiling relied on genomic DNA as the template. Using its own MiXCR run on the reads, TCRdb lists one record per CDR3 protein. The sample carries about 58,000 distinct CDR3 sequences, about 56% recorded once. The sequencing input was sorted CD4+, CD8+, or CD8+CD57+ T cells (not recorded which) from PBMCs. These receptors were taken from a human donor with aplastic anemia.

The chain carries TRBV24-1 and TRBJ2-3; D remains unclear. Germline V lookup: CDR1 KGHDR, CDR2 SFDVKD. Trimming removed 2 bases from V and 1 base from J, with 9 bases in between. This CDR3 contains 15 residues. As DNA, the CDR3 is TGTGCCACCAGTGATTATTTGGCAGGCACAGATACGCAGTATTTT. It is translated as CATSDYLAGTDTQYF.

Notes on this clonotype: The junction shows a germline mismatch at one end, possibly a read error. The CDR3 DNA sequence: TGTGCCGCCCAGACGGATAGCAATCAGCCTCAGCATTTT. Translating it yields CAAQTDSNQPQHF. V and J are TRBV2 and TRBJ1-5; D not certain. Germline values: CDR1 SNHLY, CDR2 FYNNEI. This CDR3 spans 13 amino acids. The full variable domain, completed using reference TRBV2 and TRBJ1-5, is EPEVTQTPSHQVTQMGQEVILRCVPISNHLYFYWYRQILGQKVEFLVSFYNNEISEKSEIFDDQFSVERPDGSNFTLKIRSTKLEDSAMYFCAAQTDSNQPQHFGDGTRLSIL.

In this sample, this clonotype turned up many times. V is TRBV4-1 and J is TRBJ1-5; possibly TRBD1 for D (5 bases). In germline, CDR1 is MGHRA, CDR2 YSYEKL. CDR3 length equals 16 residues. V was pared by 1 base and J by 3 bases, with 13 bases between. As DNA, the CDR3 is TGCGCCAGCAGCCAAGGGGAAGGGGTGATCAATCAGCCCCAGCATTTT. Protein product: CASSQGEGVINQPQHF.

This chain joins TRBV15 and TRBJ2-1, with a tentative D call TRBD1 (6 bases). The CDR3 is made up of 16 amino acids. V lost 0 bases, J lost 4 bases, and 13 bases lay in between. From germline, CDR1 is LNHNV and CDR2 YYDKDF (reference sequence). CDR3 sequence (DNA): TGTGCCACCAGCAGAGATAACAGGGCGCGTTACAATGAGCAGTTCTTC. Its protein is CATSRDNRARYNEQFF.

Ten or more counts support this clonotype. The V call is TRBV20-1, the J call TRBJ1-6, with unresolved D. V gave up 6 bases and J gave up 0 bases, with 12 bases separating them. The V gene's germline CDR1 is DFQATT and CDR2 SNEGSKA (reference sequence). The CDR3 is 15 residues long. CDR3 loop: CSAVSETSYNSPLHF. DNA for the CDR3: TGCAGTGCGGTGTCGGAGACCTCCTATAATTCACCCCTCCACTTT.

This chain connects TRBV29-1 to TRBJ1-1, with D possibly matching TRBD1 (6 bases). The CDR3 is made up of 13 amino acids. The V end was cut by 7 bases, the J end by 1 base, with 13 bases between. Germline V CDR1 and CDR2: SQVTM, ANQGSEA. The DNA for the CDR3 is TGCAGCGCCAACAGGGTAGGGAACACTGAAGCTTTCTTT. Translating it yields CSANRVGNTEAFF.

This clonotype was seen ten or more times. The chain combines TRBV2 with TRBJ1-1; D is undetermined. The CDR3 length is 15 residues. Germline V lookup: CDR1 SNHLY, CDR2 FYNNEI. The V end was cut by 6 bases, the J end by 1 base, with 15 bases between. The CDR3 loop reads CASSGIRAPNTEAFF. Here the CDR3 DNA reads TGTGCCAGCAGCGGGATTCGGGCCCCGAACACTGAAGCTTTCTTT.

The gene calls are TRBV19 and TRBJ2-5, with a weak D call TRBD2 (6 bases). Germline CDR1 and CDR2: LNHDA and SQIVND (reference sequence). CDR3 length equals 16 residues. V lost 6 bases to trimming and J lost 3 bases, with 20 bases between them. CDR3 amino acids: CASSDSARRGEETQYF. The CDR3 coding sequence is TGTGCCAGTAGCGATAGCGCCCGGAGGGGAGAAGAGACCCAGTACTTC.

The chain carries TRBV9 and TRBJ2-3; maybe TRBD2 (5 bases). Germline CDR1 reads SGDLS; CDR2 reads YYNGEE. The CDR3 consists of 15 residues. V lost 4 bases and J lost 2, with 14 bases in between. DNA for the CDR3: TGTGCCAGCAGCAAAAACGGGATAATCACAGATACGCAGTATTTT. The encoded protein is CASSKNGIITDTQYF.

This clonotype was counted ten times or more. The chain recombines TRBV12-3 or TRBV12-4 with TRBJ1-2; D not certain. The CDR3 sequence is 14 residues long. V lost 6 bases and J 0 bases, leaving 11 bases between the germline ends. Here the CDR3 DNA reads TGTGCCAGCAGCCGAGACCTAGCTAACTATGGCTACACCTTC. Protein sequence: CASSRDLANYGYTF.

The V gene is TRBV10-3, the J gene TRBJ2-7; TRBD1 matches at 7 bases. CDR1 and CDR2 (germline): ENHRY, SYGVKD. The CDR3 sequence is 16 residues long. The V gene end was trimmed by 2 bases and the J gene end by 3 bases; junction bases not matched to a gene: 10. In DNA, the CDR3 is TGTGCCATCAGTGAGCCTATCGACAGGGAAGACTACGAGCAGTACTTC. It is translated as CAISEPIDREDYEQYF.